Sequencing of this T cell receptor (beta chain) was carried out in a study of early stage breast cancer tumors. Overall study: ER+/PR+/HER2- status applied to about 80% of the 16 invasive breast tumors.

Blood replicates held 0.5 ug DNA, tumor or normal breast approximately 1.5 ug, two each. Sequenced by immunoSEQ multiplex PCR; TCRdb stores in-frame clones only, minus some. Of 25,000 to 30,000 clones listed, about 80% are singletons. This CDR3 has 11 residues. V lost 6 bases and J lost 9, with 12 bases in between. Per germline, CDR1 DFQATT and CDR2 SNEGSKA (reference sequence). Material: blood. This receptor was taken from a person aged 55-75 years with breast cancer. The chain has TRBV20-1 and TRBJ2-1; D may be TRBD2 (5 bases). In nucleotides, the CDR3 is TGCAGTGCCCACCGCGAGGGTGAGCAGTTCTTC. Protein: CSAHREGEQFF.